This is a list of T cell receptor beta chains from one sample in a study of T cell responses to AZD1222 COVID-19 vaccine. Measured with immunoSEQ multiplex PCR; TCRdb has only the in-frame clones, and not every one. The table has about 120,000 clones, roughly nine tenths seen once. Sequencing used peripheral blood, obtained 28 days after the second AZD1222 dose. The receptor source for this set is an adult who received the AZD1222 COVID-19 vaccine. Each CDR3 is given with its conserved first and last residue. The D gene is left open where the match is weak. The size field is filled for only some rows; it gives once, few, many or a size class.

TRBD1,TRBV2,.,TRBJ1-5,CASSGDRGNQPQHF,TGTGCCAGCAGCGGAGACAGGGGGAATCAGCCCCAGCATTTT
TRBD1,TRBV6-5,.,TRBJ1-2,CASSTGQGGYGYTF,TGTGCCAGCAGTACCGGACAGGGCGGCTATGGCTACACCTTC
.,TRBV5-3,.,TRBJ1-4,CARSFLLGGANEKLFF,TGTGCCAGAAGCTTCCTCCTCGGAGGGGCCAATGAAAAACTGTTTTTT
.,TRBV7-6,.,TRBJ2-3,CASSLGRGTDTQYF,TGTGCCAGCAGCTTAGGTCGGGGCACAGATACGCAGTATTTT
.,TRBV6-5,.,TRBJ1-4,CASRQGATNEKLFF,TGTGCCAGCAGGCAGGGCGCAACTAATGAAAAACTGTTTTTT
.,TRBV24-1,.,TRBJ1-5,CATSAGQGKDQPQHF,TGTGCCACCAGTGCAGGGCAGGGTAAGGATCAGCCCCAGCATTTT
.,TRBV4-1,.,TRBJ1-6,CASSPQGGNSPLHF,TGCGCCAGCAGCCCCCAAGGGGGTAATTCACCCCTCCACTTT
.,TRBV12-3/TRBV12-4,.,TRBJ2-7,CASTATGMYEQYF,TGTGCCAGCACCGCGACGGGTATGTACGAGCAGTACTTC
.,TRBV5-1,.,TRBJ2-1,CASSYTGSQGDEQFF,TGCGCCAGCAGCTACACCGGGTCTCAAGGAGATGAGCAGTTCTTC
.,TRBV19,.,TRBJ2-7,CASSIVYRGGEQYF,TGTGCCAGTAGTATAGTGTACAGGGGAGGCGAGCAGTACTTC
.,TRBV5-1,few,TRBJ1-2,CASSFDPANYGYTF,TGCGCCAGCAGCTTCGACCCGGCTAACTATGGCTACACCTTC
.,TRBV9,.,TRBJ2-1,CASSVDDDNEQFF,TGTGCCAGCAGCGTAGACGACGACAATGAGCAGTTCTTC
.,TRBV9,.,TRBJ1-2,CASQTGYGYTF,TGTGCCAGCCAGACAGGCTATGGCTACACCTTC
.,TRBV29-1,.,TRBJ2-3,CSVVGTGVTDTQYF,TGCAGCGTCGTCGGGACTGGAGTCACAGATACGCAGTATTTT
.,TRBV7-7,once,TRBJ2-5,CASSPQGGETQYF,TGTGCTAGCAGCCCCCAGGGGGGAGAGACCCAGTACTTC
.,TRBV2,.,TRBJ1-1,CASSEGMNTEAFF,TGTGCCAGCAGTGAGGGCATGAACACTGAAGCTTTCTTT
.,TRBV19,.,TRBJ2-3,CASSDRDTQYF,TGTGCCAGTAGTGATAGAGATACGCAGTATTTT
TRBD1,TRBV5-1,few,TRBJ1-4,CASSSEGAANEKLFF,TGCGCCAGCAGCTCGGAGGGGGCAGCTAATGAAAAACTGTTTTTT
TRBD1,TRBV10-2,.,TRBJ2-5,CASSENQGEFETQYF,TGCGCCAGCAGTGAAAACCAGGGGGAGTTCGAGACCCAGTACTTC
.,TRBV10-1,.,TRBJ1-6,CASSEGTGNSPLHF,TGCGCCAGCAGTGAGGGGACGGGTAATTCACCCCTCCACTTT
.,TRBV6-5,.,TRBJ1-2,CASSYSAGPGYTF,TGTGCCAGCAGTTACTCGGCAGGTCCTGGCTACACCTTC
TRBD1,TRBV6-5,.,TRBJ2-2,CASRGDRDTGELFF,TGTGCCAGCAGAGGGGACAGGGACACCGGGGAGCTGTTTTTT
.,TRBV11-2,.,TRBJ2-3,CASSSWVDTQYF,TGTGCCAGCAGCTCCTGGGTAGATACGCAGTATTTT
.,TRBV12-3/TRBV12-4,.,TRBJ2-1,CASRGARNEQFF,TGTGCCAGCCGGGGGGCCAGGAATGAGCAGTTCTTC
.,TRBV4-1,.,TRBJ1-1,CASSQGAGEADTEAFF,TGCGCCAGCAGCCAAGGAGCCGGTGAAGCGGACACTGAAGCTTTCTTT
.,TRBV2,.,TRBJ1-2,CASSGAGRYGYTF,TGTGCCAGCAGTGGGGCAGGGAGGTATGGCTACACCTTC
.,TRBV30,once,TRBJ1-5,CAWSTSALGGNQPQHF,TGTGCCTGGAGTACCTCGGCTCTTGGGGGCAATCAGCCCCAGCATTTT
TRBD1,TRBV18,.,TRBJ1-1,CASSSGQTTEAFF,TGTGCCAGCTCGTCGGGACAGACCACTGAAGCTTTCTTT
.,TRBV10-2,.,TRBJ1-2,CASSESRQGHGYTF,TGCGCCAGCAGTGAGTCTAGGCAGGGGCATGGCTACACCTTC
.,TRBV2,once,TRBJ2-7,CASSDRGRHEQYF,TGTGCCAGCAGTGACCGGGGACGGCACGAGCAGTACTTC
.,TRBV5-4,.,TRBJ2-1,CASSAMSAAYNEQFF,TGTGCCAGCAGCGCCATGTCCGCCGCATACAATGAGCAGTTCTTC
.,TRBV27,.,TRBJ2-1,CASSLYGGSSYNEQFF,TGTGCCAGCAGTTTATACGGGGGAAGCTCCTACAATGAGCAGTTCTTC
.,TRBV3-1/TRBV3-2,.,TRBJ1-6,CASSQPGSYNSPLHF,TGTGCCAGCAGCCAGCCTGGTTCCTATAATTCACCCCTCCACTTT
TRBD1,TRBV6-6,.,TRBJ1-6,CASSYAPGTGDSPLHF,TGTGCCAGCAGTTACGCACCCGGGACAGGGGATTCACCCCTCCACTTT
.,TRBV23-1,.,TRBJ2-1,CASSSSTRGPRDEQFF,TGCGCCAGCAGTTCAAGTACACGGGGGCCCCGGGATGAGCAGTTCTTC
TRBD2,TRBV6-4,few,TRBJ2-3,CASSTSGGAADTQYF,TGTGCCAGCAGTACTAGCGGGGGGGCGGCAGATACGCAGTATTTT
TRBD2,TRBV20-1,.,TRBJ2-4,CSASGLAGGAAKNIQYF,TGCAGTGCTAGTGGGCTAGCGGGGGGGGCGGCCAAAAACATTCAGTACTTC
.,TRBV7-2,.,TRBJ1-4,CASSLWGAGEKLFF,TGTGCCAGCAGCTTATGGGGGGCGGGGGAAAAACTGTTTTTT
.,TRBV19,.,TRBJ2-7,CASSRRGSGYEQYF,TGTGCCAGTAGTAGGCGAGGTAGCGGCTACGAGCAGTACTTC
.,TRBV28,.,TRBJ2-5,CASLPGPLMGETQYF,TGTGCCAGCCTCCCGGGACCCTTAATGGGGGAGACCCAGTACTTC
.,TRBV6-5,.,TRBJ1-5,CASSLGAGVFQPQHF,TGTGCCAGCAGTCTCGGCGCAGGGGTTTTTCAGCCCCAGCATTTT
.,TRBV7-2,.,TRBJ2-7,CASSLAGRYEQYF,TGTGCCAGCAGCTTAGCGGGCCGCTACGAGCAGTACTTC
.,TRBV5-1,.,TRBJ2-4,CASSSPVGGLAKNIQYF,TGCGCCAGCAGCTCCCCCGTGGGGGGGCTAGCCAAAAACATTCAGTACTTC
TRBD1,TRBV11-2,.,TRBJ2-7,CASSFKQGQSYEQYF,TGTGCCAGCAGTTTCAAACAGGGGCAATCGTACGAGCAGTACTTC
.,TRBV18,.,TRBJ1-1,CASTDSRHSRNTEAFF,TGTGCCAGCACGGACTCTCGTCATAGTCGGAACACTGAAGCTTTCTTT
TRBD2,TRBV6-1,.,TRBJ2-5,CASSEASGGQETQYF,TGTGCCAGCAGTGAAGCTAGCGGGGGGCAAGAGACCCAGTACTTC
.,TRBV6-1,.,TRBJ2-7,CASSETERLQVSYEQYF,TGTGCCAGCAGTGAAACCGAAAGGCTACAAGTCTCCTACGAGCAGTACTTC
TRBD2,TRBV19,.,TRBJ2-5,CASRMRGGHLETQYF,TGTGCCAGTAGGATGCGGGGGGGCCATTTGGAGACCCAGTACTTC
.,TRBV27,.,TRBJ2-5,CASSHQGTQYF,TGTGCCAGCAGTCACCAGGGGACTCAGTACTTC
.,TRBV10-2,few,TRBJ1-1,CASSETAMNTEAFF,TGCGCCAGCAGTGAAACAGCCATGAACACTGAAGCTTTCTTT
.,TRBV19,.,TRBJ1-1,CASSPLGPEAFF,TGTGCCAGTAGCCCGTTAGGCCCGGAAGCTTTCTTT
.,TRBV7-2,.,TRBJ1-1,CASRPGDRPTEAFF,TGTGCCAGCAGACCAGGGGACCGTCCTACTGAAGCTTTCTTT
.,TRBV28,.,TRBJ1-5,CATGRLFGNQPQHF,TGTGCCACGGGAAGGCTATTTGGCAATCAGCCCCAGCATTTT
TRBD1,TRBV19,.,TRBJ1-5,CASSTRQGSQPQHF,TGTGCCAGTAGTACCCGACAGGGGAGTCAGCCCCAGCATTTT